Below are 32 T cell receptor beta chains sequenced from a single sample in a study of regulatory T cells in long-lasting Graves disease. Stated time point: persistent/refractory GD, antithyroid drugs over 5 years with positive TRAb. PBMC-derived RNA was used for the TCR library. Library construction for TCR beta used iRepertoire HTBI primers and Arm-PCR of CDR3 regions. MiXCR, run by TCRdb on the multiplex PCR reads, gives a single entry per CDR3 protein. The repertoire holds approximately 350,000 distinct CDR3 sequences, roughly 25% seen once, with 25% to 30% in the top ten. The specimen was peripheral blood mononuclear cells (PBMCs), collected when the disease was refractory, from a patient treated with antithyroid drugs. Receptors were obtained from a woman in her forties with Graves disease.

This clonotype was seen repeatedly, ten times or more. The chain employs TRBV28 and TRBJ1-5; D is unresolved. This CDR3 is 14 amino acids long. In germline, CDR1 is MDHEN, CDR2 SYDVKM. V lost 3 bases and J 11 bases, leaving 17 bases between the germline ends. The CDR3: CASSFAGWLMAQHF. As DNA, the CDR3 is TGTGCCAGCAGTTTCGCCGGGTGGCTAATGGCCCAGCATTTT.

Ten or more counts support this clonotype. The chain employs TRBV12-3 or TRBV12-4 and TRBJ1-5; D is perhaps TRBD1 (6 bases). The CDR3 totals 14 residues. V dropped 6 bases and J dropped 0 bases, with 9 bases sitting between them. Written as DNA, the CDR3 is TGTGCCAGCAGGGGACAAAATAGCAATCAGCCCCAGCATTTT. This sequence encodes CASRGQNSNQPQHF.

This clonotype came up a few times. J is TRBJ2-7 and V is TRBV9, with TRBD1 matching over 12 bases. Germline trimming cut 3 bases from V and 4 bases from J; bases unmatched to any gene: 5. The CDR3 is made up of 15 amino acids. Germline V gives CDR1 SGDLS, CDR2 YYNGEE. CDR3 coding DNA: TGTGCCAGCAGCGAGGGGACAGGGGGCGGATACGAGCAGTACTTC. The encoded protein is CASSEGTGGGYEQYF.

This clonotype showed up many times. The chain employs TRBV20-1 and TRBJ2-7; D unclear. The CDR3 covers 12 residues. Germline V gives CDR1 DFQATT, CDR2 SNEGSKA (reference sequence). CDR3 nucleotide sequence: TGCAGGTCGGAGAGTAGCTTACACGAGCAGTACTTC. It specifies CRSESSLHEQYF.

This rearrangement joins TRBV18 to TRBJ1-1; D is uncertain. Germline CDR1 reads KGHSH; CDR2 reads LQKENI. V was trimmed by 2 bases and J by 1 base, leaving 11 bases between them. The CDR3 is 15 residues long. In DNA form, the CDR3 reads TGTGCCAGCTCACCAGTTGGGCAGGCGAACACTGAAGCTTTCTTT. Translation: CASSPVGQANTEAFF.

The genes are TRBV28 and TRBJ2-5; unclear D gene. Germline loops: CDR1 MDHEN, CDR2 SYDVKM. This CDR3 contains 12 residues. V was cut by 3 bases and J by 6 bases, with 8 bases left in between. The CDR3: CASSFRTQTQYF. The DNA for the CDR3 is TGTGCCAGCAGTTTTCGGACCCAGACCCAGTACTTC. Using reference TRBV28 and TRBJ2-5 for the parts outside the CDR3, the full variable domain is DVKVTQSSRYLVKRTGEKVFLECVQDMDHENMFWYRQDPGLGLRLIYFSYDVKMKEKGDIPEGYSVSREKKERFSLILESASTNQTSMYLCASSFRTQTQYFGPGTRLLVL.

Concerning this clonotype: The junction shows a germline mismatch at one end, possibly a read error. The rearrangement joins TRBV10-3 to TRBJ2-7; 7 bases are a match to TRBD2. Germline CDR1 ENHRY, CDR2 SYGVKD. This CDR3 has 17 amino acids. In DNA, the CDR3 is TGTACCATCAGTGAGGATGGTCTAGCGGTCCTCTCCTACGAGCAGTACTTC. Its translation: CTISEDGLAVLSYEQYF.

There are many counts of this clonotype. The chain has TRBV6-1 and TRBJ2-1; D perhaps matches TRBD1 (5 bases). CDR1 is MNHNS and CDR2 is SASEGT in the germline V gene. Between the trimmed V and J ends, which lost 8 bases and 2 bases, there was a span of 16 bases. This CDR3 comprises 15 residues. CDR3 nucleotides: TGTGCCAGCGGATCCGACAGCGAACCCTACAATGAGCAGTTCTTC. Amino acid sequence: CASGSDSEPYNEQFF.

The chain combines TRBV5-1 with TRBJ2-3, with D possibly TRBD2 on 5 matching bases. The V gene's germline CDR1 is SGHRS and CDR2 YFSETQ. The CDR3 has 16 amino acids. With 1 base removed from V and 5 bases from J, the gap between germline ends came to 17 bases. The CDR3 DNA reads TGCGCCAGCAGCTTGAGCAGGACTCCAGAGGGAGATACGCAGTATTTT. Encoded protein: CASSLSRTPEGDTQYF.

Ten or more counts support this clonotype. This chain links TRBV11-2 with TRBJ2-7; 8 bases align to TRBD1. The CDR3 has 13 residues. Germline lookup yields CDR1 SGHAT and CDR2 FQNNGV. Unmatched junction bases numbered 5, after V lost 5 bases and J lost 5 bases. The CDR3 reads CASSPDRVNEQYF. Here the CDR3 DNA reads TGTGCCAGCAGCCCGGACAGGGTAAACGAGCAGTACTTC.

This chain uses TRBV9 with TRBJ2-6, with D hard to call. The CDR3 is made up of 15 amino acids. V was trimmed by 2 bases and J by 0 bases, leaving 6 bases between them. Germline CDR1 and CDR2: SGDLS and YYNGEE. CDR3 residues: CASSVVHSGANVLTF. The CDR3 DNA reads as TGTGCCAGCAGCGTTGTACACTCTGGGGCCAACGTCCTGACTTTC. Full variable domain (missing parts from reference TRBV9 and TRBJ2-6): DSGVTQTPKHLITATGQRVTLRCSPRSGDLSVYWYQQSLDQGLQFLIQYYNGEERAKGNILERFSAQQFPDLHSELNLSSLELGDSALYFCASSVVHSGANVLTFGAGSRLTVL.

This clonotype came up a few times. The V and J genes are TRBV6-1 and TRBJ1-2; no firm D call. The CDR3 totals 13 residues. Looked up from germline, CDR1 is MNHNS and CDR2 is SASEGT. The germline V and J ends were trimmed by 7 bases and 6 bases, with 15 bases remaining between them. CDR3 nucleotide sequence: TGTGCCAGCACCCCTGGAGGGAGGGATGGCTACACCTTC. Its protein product is CASTPGGRDGYTF.

The sample holds many counts of this clonotype. The J gene is TRBJ1-2, the V gene TRBV28; D remains ambiguous. V lost 6 bases and J 0 bases, leaving 11 bases between the germline ends. Germline V gene data show CDR1 as MDHEN and CDR2 as SYDVKM. The CDR3 spans 14 residues. CDR3 coding DNA: TGTGCCAGCAGGGGGAGTAACCCTAACTATGGCTACACCTTC. Its translation: CASRGSNPNYGYTF.

This clonotype was seen ten or more times. V gene TRBV20-1 combines with J gene TRBJ2-7, with D hard to call. Between the trimmed V and J ends, which lost 0 bases and 0 bases, there was a span of 9 bases. Germline assignment: CDR1 DFQATT and CDR2 SNEGSKA (reference sequence). The CDR3 contains 14 residues. CDR3 sequence reads: CSARDRTGSYEQYF. The CDR3 region has the DNA TGCAGTGCTAGAGACCGGACCGGCTCCTACGAGCAGTACTTC.

This clonotype was seen more than once but under ten times. This CDR3 reads CASSQDQRGLSQPQHF. CDR3 bases: TGCGCCAGCAGCCAAGATCAGAGGGGGCTTAGTCAGCCCCAGCATTTT. The chain employs TRBV4-1 and TRBJ1-5; 7 bases map to TRBD1. Unmatched junction bases numbered 8, after V lost 0 bases and J lost 6 bases. Germline V gives CDR1 MGHRA, CDR2 YSYEKL. This CDR3 is 16 amino acids long.

This chain joins TRBV27 and TRBJ1-3; tentative D call: TRBD1 (6 bases). Germline V gene data show CDR1 as MNHEY and CDR2 as SMNVEV (reference sequence). V lost 5 bases to trimming and J lost 5 bases, with 22 bases between them. This CDR3 region has 17 residues. CDR3 residues: CASSPPRRGAHRNTIYF. CDR3 bases: TGTGCCAGCAGTCCCCCGAGGCGGGGGGCGCATAGAAACACCATATATTTT.

V gene TRBV5-1 combines with J gene TRBJ2-2, with 7 bases identical to TRBD2. This CDR3 is built from 15 residues. Germline CDR1 and CDR2: SGHRS and YFSETQ. The V and J ends lost 9 bases and 4 bases, in that order; junction bases with no gene match: 12. The CDR3 DNA follows: TGCGCCACCAAAAAACTAGCGCTGACCACCGGGGAGCTGTTTTTT. This encodes CATKKLALTTGELFF.

There are many counts of this clonotype. The CDR3 nucleotides read TGTGCCAGCAGCGTCGGGACAGGGGTCGGCTACACCTTC. Translating gives CASSVGTGVGYTF. The V call is TRBV9, the J call TRBJ1-2, with 10 bases fitting TRBD1. V shed 2 bases and J 8 bases; nucleotides not matched to a gene: 3. Germline CDR1 and CDR2: SGDLS and YYNGEE. CDR3 size: 13 residues.

Concerning this clonotype: This may arise from a read error, as a much more abundant clone is one base away. This chain joins TRBV11-2 and TRBJ1-2; 9 bases align to TRBD1. Looked up from germline, CDR1 is SGHAT and CDR2 is FQNNGV. Germline trimming cut 5 bases from V and 6 bases from J; bases unmatched to any gene: 10. The CDR3 covers 15 residues. This CDR3 reads CASSLNWDRAHGYTF. In DNA form, the CDR3 reads TGTGCCAGCAGCCTGAACTGGGACAGGGCCCATGGCTACACCTTC.

This clonotype was seen ten or more times. The chain carries TRBV2 and TRBJ2-7; D not resolved. V lost 11 bases and J 0 bases, leaving 14 bases between the germline ends. Germline CDR1 reads SNHLY; CDR2 reads FYNNEI. This CDR3 has 13 residues. The CDR3 region has the DNA TGTGCCTCGAATTGGGGTGACTCCTACGAGCAGTACTTC. Translated, it gives CASNWGDSYEQYF.

This clonotype turned up a few times. V is TRBV5-1 and J is TRBJ2-2; D is possibly TRBD1 (6 bases). CDR1 and CDR2 from the germline V gene are SGHRS and YFSETQ. The germline V and J ends were trimmed by 3 bases and 5 bases, with 17 bases remaining between them. The CDR3 loop spans 16 amino acids. The CDR3 DNA reads as TGCGCCAGCAGCTCAACAGGGTTTCCGATGACCGGGGAGCTGTTTTTT. Translated: CASSSTGFPMTGELFF.

This clonotype was seen more than once but under ten times. The CDR3 DNA is TGTGCCAGCATACGACCCGGCAGTGGTGAGCAGTTCTTC. It specifies CASIRPGSGEQFF. The chain couples TRBV6-1 to TRBJ2-1; D is unclear. Germline V gene sequence: CDR1 MNHNS, CDR2 SASEGT. With 7 bases removed from V and 9 bases from J, the gap between germline ends came to 16 bases. CDR3 length: 13 amino acids.

This clonotype was found a few times. The chain joins TRBV5-1 to TRBJ2-2; TRBD1 matches at 10 bases. This CDR3 has 19 residues. V lost 0 bases and J lost 1; bases outside the gene matches: 9. Germline V gives CDR1 SGHRS, CDR2 YFSETQ. CDR3: CASSLDFTGTGVNTGELFF. In DNA form, the CDR3 reads TGCGCCAGCAGCTTGGATTTCACCGGGACAGGGGTGAACACCGGGGAGCTGTTTTTT.

This chain uses TRBV20-1 with TRBJ2-2; tentative D call: TRBD2 (6 bases). CDR3 length equals 17 residues. Germline V CDR1 and CDR2: DFQATT, SNEGSKA (reference sequence). Trimming cost V 2 bases and J 4 bases, with 20 bases left between them. The CDR3: CSARLSWPGEGTGELFF. In nucleotides, the CDR3 is TGCAGTGCTAGACTTTCCTGGCCGGGAGAGGGCACCGGGGAGCTGTTTTTT.

This clonotype was recorded a few times. The chain uses TRBV5-8 and TRBJ1-5; D is undetermined. The CDR3 runs 14 residues. The germline V gene has CDR1 SGHTS and CDR2 YDEGEE. Trimming took 4 bases from V and 0 from J, leaving 8 bases between them. CDR3 in DNA: TGTGCCAGCAGCCCGCCAAATAGCAATCAGCCCCAGCATTTT. Its translation: CASSPPNSNQPQHF.

This clonotype was recorded many times. The V call is TRBV28, the J call TRBJ2-7; D might be TRBD1 or TRBD2, each matching 6 bases. Per the germline V gene, CDR1 is MDHEN and CDR2 is SYDVKM. The ends were cut back, 5 bases at V and 2 bases at J, with 16 bases in the middle. This CDR3 is 15 amino acids long. CDR3 in amino acids: CASSERGRLTYEQYF. DNA for the CDR3: TGTGCCAGCAGTGAAAGGGGGAGGCTGACCTACGAGCAGTACTTC.

This clonotype has just a few counts. The V call is TRBV3-1, the J call TRBJ1-5; TRBD1 is a possible D gene (5 bases). Between the trimmed V and J ends, which lost 0 bases and 5 bases, there was a span of 11 bases. The CDR3 spans 15 residues. Germline assignment: CDR1 LGHDT and CDR2 YNNKEL (reference sequence). The CDR3 sequence: CASSQDWGGDQPQHF. The CDR3 nucleotides read TGTGCCAGCAGCCAAGATTGGGGCGGAGATCAGCCCCAGCATTTT.

V usage is TRBV20-1 and J usage is TRBJ2-7; 9 nucleotides align to TRBD1. The V gene end was trimmed by 3 bases and the J gene end by 4 bases; junction bases not matched to a gene: 7. The germline V gene has CDR1 DFQATT and CDR2 SNEGSKA (reference sequence). This CDR3 is built from 14 residues. Here the CDR3 reads CSARSGQGWYEQYF. The DNA of the CDR3 is TGCAGTGCTAGGAGCGGACAGGGGTGGTACGAGCAGTACTTC.

This clonotype was found a few times. A read error may explain this, as a much larger clone is one base away. The CDR3 carries no conserved terminal phenylalanine or tryptophan, so it likely arises from a read error. This chain links TRBV6-2 or TRBV6-3 with TRBJ2-7; D perhaps matches TRBD2 (5 bases). Trimming took off 3 bases at V and 4 bases at J, with 13 bases between the two ends. The germline CDR1 and CDR2 sequences are MNHEY and SVGEGT. CDR3 length equals 14 residues. The CDR3 bases are TGTGCCAGCAGTTATCTCGGGAATCTATACGAGCAGTACCTC. It is translated as CASSYLGNLYEQYL.

This clonotype was seen ten or more times. The chain combines TRBV6-5 with TRBJ1-5, with D perhaps TRBD1 (5 bases). The CDR3 consists of 15 residues. Deletions cut 0 bases from V and 5 bases from J, with 11 bases between. Germline assignment: CDR1 MNHEY and CDR2 SVGAGI. Written as DNA, the CDR3 is TGTGCCAGCAGTTACTCGAGGGGCGCCCATCAGCCCCAGCATTTT. Encoded protein: CASSYSRGAHQPQHF.

This rearrangement joins TRBV7-6 to TRBJ2-1; 7 bases line up with TRBD2. The CDR3 has 20 residues. Unmatched junction bases numbered 18, after V lost 2 bases and J lost 2 bases. Germline CDR1 reads SGHVS; CDR2 reads FNYEAQ. The CDR3 DNA sequence: TGTGCCAGCAGCTTATCTCGGCGGGAGATTTCTTTTCCTACCTACAATGAGCAGTTCTTC. This encodes CASSLSRREISFPTYNEQFF.

This clonotype was found many times. The rearrangement uses TRBV28 and TRBJ2-7, with D maybe TRBD2 (5 bases). Germline V gene data show CDR1 as MDHEN and CDR2 as SYDVKM. V lost 2 bases and J 3 bases, leaving 14 bases between the germline ends. The CDR3 loop spans 15 amino acids. The CDR3 sequence is CASSLAGGPNYEQYF. The DNA of the CDR3 is TGTGCCAGCAGTTTAGCGGGTGGGCCTAACTACGAGCAGTACTTC.